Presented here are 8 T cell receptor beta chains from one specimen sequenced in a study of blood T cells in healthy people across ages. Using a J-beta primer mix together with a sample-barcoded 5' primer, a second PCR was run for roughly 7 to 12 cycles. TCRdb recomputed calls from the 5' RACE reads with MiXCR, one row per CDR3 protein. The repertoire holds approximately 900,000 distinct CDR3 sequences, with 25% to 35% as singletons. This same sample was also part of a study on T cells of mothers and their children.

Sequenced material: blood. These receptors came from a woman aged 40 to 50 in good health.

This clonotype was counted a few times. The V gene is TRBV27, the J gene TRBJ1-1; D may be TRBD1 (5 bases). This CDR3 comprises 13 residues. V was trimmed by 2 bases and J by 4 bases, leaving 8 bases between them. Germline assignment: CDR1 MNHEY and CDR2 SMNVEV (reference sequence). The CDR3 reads CASSLTRATEAFF. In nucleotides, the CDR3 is TGTGCCAGCAGTTTAACCAGGGCCACTGAAGCTTTCTTT.

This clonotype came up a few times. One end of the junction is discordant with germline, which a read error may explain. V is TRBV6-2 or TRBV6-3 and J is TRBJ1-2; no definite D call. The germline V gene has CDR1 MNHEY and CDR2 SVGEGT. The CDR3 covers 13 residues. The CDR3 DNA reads TGTGCCAGCAGGTACTCGACGATCCGGGGCTACACCTTC. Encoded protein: CASRYSTIRGYTF.

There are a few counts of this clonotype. The CDR3 DNA follows: TGCAGTGCTACACAGGGGGCCCACAGCAATCAGCCCCAGCATTTT. It yields the protein CSATQGAHSNQPQHF. V is TRBV20-1 and J is TRBJ1-5; TRBD1 agrees at 9 bases. Germline-derived CDR1 and CDR2 are DFQATT and SNEGSKA (reference sequence). CDR3 length: 15 residues. The J segment lost 1 base and the V segment lost 4 bases, leaving 5 bases of the junction unmatched.

This chain's CDR3 is CASTLGAGSYNEQFF. CDR3 DNA: TGTGCCAGCACTTTGGGTGCTGGGTCCTACAATGAGCAGTTCTTC. The chain is built from TRBV7-3 and TRBJ2-1; D remains ambiguous. The CDR3 has 15 residues. The germline V gene has CDR1 SGHTA and CDR2 FQGTGA. V shed 7 bases and J shed 1 base, with 14 bases lying between them.

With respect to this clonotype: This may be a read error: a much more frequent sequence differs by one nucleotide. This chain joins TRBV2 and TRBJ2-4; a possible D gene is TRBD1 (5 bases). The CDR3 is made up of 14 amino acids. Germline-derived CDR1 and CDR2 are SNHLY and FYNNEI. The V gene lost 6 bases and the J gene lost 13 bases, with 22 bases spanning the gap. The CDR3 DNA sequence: TGTGCCAGCAGACTGACAGTCACTGGGGATGAGCAGTACTTC. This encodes CASRLTVTGDEQYF.

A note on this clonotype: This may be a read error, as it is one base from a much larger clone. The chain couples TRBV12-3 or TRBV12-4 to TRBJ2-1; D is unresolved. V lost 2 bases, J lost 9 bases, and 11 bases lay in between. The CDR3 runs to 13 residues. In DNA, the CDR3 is TGTGCCAGCAGTTTAAAGGTAGTAAGTGAGCAGTTCTTC. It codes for CASSLKVVSEQFF.

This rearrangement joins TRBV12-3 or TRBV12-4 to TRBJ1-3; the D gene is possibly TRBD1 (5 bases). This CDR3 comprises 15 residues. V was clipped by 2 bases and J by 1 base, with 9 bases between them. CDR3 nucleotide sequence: TGTGCCAGCAGTTTACTGGCAGGGTCTGGAAACACCATATATTTT. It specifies CASSLLAGSGNTIYF.

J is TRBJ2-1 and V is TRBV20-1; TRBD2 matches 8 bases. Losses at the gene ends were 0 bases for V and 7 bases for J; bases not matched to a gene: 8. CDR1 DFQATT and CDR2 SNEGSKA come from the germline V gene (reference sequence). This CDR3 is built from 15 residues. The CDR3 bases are TGCAGTGCTAGAGATTTCGGCGGGAGGCGGAATGAGCAGTTCTTC. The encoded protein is CSARDFGGRRNEQFF.